This passage covers 25 T cell receptor beta chains from one sample sequenced in a study of cytomegalovirus exposure and HLA in healthy donors. A multiplex PCR was run with 60 Vbeta primers and 13 Jbeta primers. Data came from immunoSEQ multiplex PCR; TCRdb stores just in-frame clones and leaves some out. The table lists some 41,000 clones, around 56% of them singletons. Sample: PBMCs. Receptors were obtained from a man in his sixties in good health and CMV-seronegative.

The sample holds a few counts of this clone. J is TRBJ2-3 and V is TRBV28, with D possibly matching TRBD2 (6 bases). The CDR3 has 15 amino acids. CDR1 MDHEN and CDR2 SYDVKM come from the germline V gene. The V gene lost 4 bases and the J gene lost 3 bases, with 14 bases spanning the gap. CDR3 DNA: TGTGCCAGCAGTTACACTAGCCGGGGAACAGATACGCAGTATTTT. It codes for CASSYTSRGTDTQYF. The complete variable domain, with remaining parts taken from reference TRBV28 and TRBJ2-3, reads DVKVTQSSRYLVKRTGEKVFLECVQDMDHENMFWYRQDPGLGLRLIYFSYDVKMKEKGDIPEGYSVSREKKERFSLILESASTNQTSMYLCASSYTSRGTDTQYFGPGTRLTVL.

J is TRBJ1-1 and V is TRBV6-5, with D unresolved. There are 14 residues in the CDR3. Germline V gene lookup returns CDR1 MNHEY and CDR2 SVGAGI. Trimming took off 5 bases at V and 10 bases at J, with 20 bases between the two ends. This chain's CDR3 is CASSRFGSDRGAFF. The CDR3 region has the DNA TGTGCCAGCAGTCGTTTCGGATCTGATCGGGGAGCTTTCTTT.

V usage is TRBV28 and J usage is TRBJ2-1; D not resolved. Germline V CDR1 and CDR2: MDHEN, SYDVKM. The V end lost 3 bases, the J end lost 8 bases, and 11 bases lay between the germline ends. This CDR3 contains 13 residues. The CDR3 spells CASSFAGQDEQFF. The CDR3, as DNA: TGTGCCAGCAGTTTTGCAGGTCAGGATGAGCAGTTCTTC.

In nucleotides, the CDR3 is TGCGCCAGCAGGGGCCGATTTGAGTCACCCCTCCACTTT. Translated, it gives CASRGRFESPLHF. V gene TRBV5-1 combines with J gene TRBJ1-6, with D hard to call. Trimming pared 5 bases from V and 10 bases from J, leaving 13 bases between. The CDR3 has 13 amino acids. Germline loops: CDR1 SGHRS, CDR2 YFSETQ.

This clone appeared a few times. The chain carries TRBV4-2 and TRBJ2-7; no clear D. The CDR3 runs 13 residues. Trimming stripped 0 bases from V and 3 bases from J, with 6 bases between. Germline-derived CDR1 and CDR2 are LGHNA and YNFKEQ. This chain's CDR3 is CASSQDLYYEQYF. CDR3 bases: TGTGCCAGCAGCCAAGATCTCTACTACGAGCAGTACTTC.

As DNA, the CDR3 is TGCAGCGTGGGGGACAGGGGTGTTCTTGAAGCTTTCTTT. It yields the protein CSVGDRGVLEAFF. The V and J genes are TRBV29-1 and TRBJ1-1, with 10 bases lining up with TRBD1. This CDR3 region has 13 residues. With 6 bases clipped from V and 7 bases from J, the junction kept 8 bases outside the gene matches. Germline V lookup: CDR1 SQVTM, CDR2 ANQGSEA.

The chain combines TRBV2 with TRBJ2-3; D is ambiguous. The length of the CDR3 is 11 residues. Germline CDR1 SNHLY, CDR2 FYNNEI. Trimming removed 7 bases from V and 4 bases from J, with 6 bases in between. CDR3 in DNA: TGTGCCAGCACGAGAGCAGATACGCAGTATTTT. Translated, it gives CASTRADTQYF.

The chain recombines TRBV5-4 with TRBJ2-1; 11 nucleotides agree with TRBD2. The CDR3 spans 16 residues. With 5 bases clipped from V and 4 bases from J, the junction kept 8 bases outside the gene matches. Germline V lookup: CDR1 SGHNT, CDR2 YYREEE (reference sequence). The DNA of the CDR3 is TGTGCCAGCAGTAGGTACGGGACTAGCGGATACAATGAGCAGTTCTTC. Protein: CASSRYGTSGYNEQFF.

This chain joins TRBV7-9 and TRBJ2-5; 11 bases are shared with TRBD1. CDR1 is SEHNR and CDR2 is FQNEAQ in the germline V gene (reference sequence). Unmatched junction bases numbered 7, after V lost 0 bases and J lost 13 bases. CDR3 size: 14 residues. The CDR3 sequence is CASSLAGQGASLYF. CDR3 bases: TGTGCCAGCAGCTTAGCTGGACAGGGGGCTTCTCTGTACTTC.

This chain joins TRBV10-1 and TRBJ1-4; 7 bases map to TRBD1. J lost 5 bases, V lost 5 bases, and 8 bases had no gene match. The CDR3 is 15 residues long. The germline V gene encodes CDR1 WNHNN and CDR2 SYGVQD (reference sequence). In nucleotides, the CDR3 is TGCGCCAGCAGTCAGGGACAGCGGGAGAATGAAAAACTGTTTTTT. Amino acids: CASSQGQRENEKLFF.

The rearrangement joins TRBV5-1 to TRBJ2-1; 11 bases are a match to TRBD2. Germline V lookup: CDR1 SGHRS, CDR2 YFSETQ. The CDR3 loop spans 15 amino acids. The V segment lost 0 bases and the J segment 8 bases; nucleotides outside the gene matches: 4. The CDR3 here is CASSLGTSGFYEQFF. As DNA, the CDR3 is TGCGCCAGCAGCTTGGGGACTAGCGGGTTCTATGAGCAGTTCTTC.

Within the sample, this clone is medium-sized. The V call is TRBV10-3, the J call TRBJ1-3, with unresolved D. CDR1 and CDR2 (germline): ENHRY, SYGVKD. This CDR3 has 14 residues. V gave up 2 bases and J gave up 0 bases, with 5 bases separating them. CDR3 region: CAISEAGSGNTIYF. For the CDR3, the DNA is TGTGCCATCAGTGAGGCGGGCTCTGGAAACACCATATATTTT.

The V call is TRBV28, the J call TRBJ1-2; unclear D gene. The CDR3 runs to 15 residues. Germline CDR1 reads MDHEN; CDR2 reads SYDVKM. Trimming left V 2 bases short and J 2 bases short, with 12 bases between. The chain's CDR3 is CASSLNIGGNYGYTF. The CDR3 DNA is TGTGCCAGCAGTTTAAATATTGGTGGCAACTATGGCTACACCTTC.

This clone was observed a few times. The CDR3 protein is CASSWRQGTGELFF. The CDR3 DNA is TGTGCCAGCAGCTGGCGCCAGGGGACCGGGGAGCTGTTTTTT. This chain links TRBV7-2 with TRBJ2-2; a possible D gene is TRBD1 (6 bases). CDR1 and CDR2 (germline): SGHTA, FQGNSA. The CDR3 consists of 14 residues. V shed 4 bases and J shed 5 bases, with 11 bases lying between them.

J is TRBJ1-5 and V is TRBV19; no clear D. Deletions cut 7 bases from V and 0 bases from J, with 16 bases between. This CDR3 has 16 amino acids. Germline CDR1 and CDR2: LNHDA and SQIVND (reference sequence). The CDR3 is CASTQEAGYSNQPQHF. The CDR3 DNA reads TGTGCCAGTACCCAAGAGGCGGGCTATAGCAATCAGCCCCAGCATTTT.

This clone was seen a few times. The V call is TRBV11-2, the J call TRBJ1-2, with TRBD1 as a possible D gene (6 bases). V was pared by 2 bases and J by 7 bases, with 11 bases between. The length of the CDR3 is 13 residues. Germline V gene data show CDR1 as SGHAT and CDR2 as FQNNGV. This chain's CDR3 is CASSLQTRGGYTF. Here the CDR3 DNA reads TGTGCCAGCAGCTTACAAACCAGGGGTGGCTACACCTTC.

The rearrangement joins TRBV28 to TRBJ1-2; D is uncertain. The V end was cut by 8 bases, the J end by 3 bases, with 10 bases between. Germline V lookup: CDR1 MDHEN, CDR2 SYDVKM. The CDR3 is made up of 12 amino acids. The CDR3 sequence: CASRPFDYGYTF. Here the CDR3 DNA reads TGTGCCAGCCGTCCTTTTGACTATGGCTACACCTTC.

This CDR3 is CASSLAPSGRLFF. In DNA, the CDR3 is TGTGCCAGCAGCTTAGCGCCCAGCGGGAGGCTGTTTTTT. The rearrangement uses TRBV7-2 and TRBJ2-2, with 8 bases lining up with TRBD2. Trimming removed 0 bases from V and 13 bases from J; junction bases left unmatched: 4. The CDR3 has 13 amino acids. Per germline, CDR1 SGHTA and CDR2 FQGNSA.

The chain is built from TRBV28 and TRBJ2-6, with 13 bases lining up with TRBD2. The J segment lost 1 base and the V segment lost 4 bases, leaving 4 bases of the junction unmatched. The CDR3 runs to 18 residues. Looked up from germline, CDR1 is MDHEN and CDR2 is SYDVKM. The DNA for the CDR3 is TGTGCCAGCAGTTCCCGGACTAGCGGGAGTTCTGGGGCCAACGTCCTGACTTTC. Translating it yields CASSSRTSGSSGANVLTF.

The chain recombines TRBV9 with TRBJ1-1; TRBD1 aligns across 7 bases. The CDR3 is made up of 14 amino acids. Germline CDR1 SGDLS, CDR2 YYNGEE. Trimming removed 4 bases from V and 3 bases from J; junction bases left unmatched: 6. CDR3 in DNA: TGTGCCAGCAGCCGAGACAGGGCTGACACTGAAGCTTTCTTT. Its translation is CASSRDRADTEAFF.

This clone was seen only once. CDR3 protein: CASSLASGGSGNTIYF. The CDR3 DNA reads TGCGCCAGCAGCTTGGCCTCCGGGGGTTCCGGAAACACCATATATTTT. This rearrangement joins TRBV5-1 to TRBJ1-3, with D possibly TRBD1 on 5 matching bases. Trimming pared 0 bases from V and 4 bases from J, leaving 14 bases between. This CDR3 spans 16 amino acids. Germline V gene data show CDR1 as SGHRS and CDR2 as YFSETQ.

The chain links TRBV4-2 to TRBJ1-1; 10 bases match TRBD1. The CDR3 length is 18 residues. The junction had 13 bases not matched to a gene; V was cut back by 0 bases and J by 6 bases. Per the germline V gene, CDR1 is LGHNA and CDR2 is YNFKEQ. The CDR3 DNA reads TGTGCCAGCAGCCAAGAAGTGAGTAGGGACAGGGGAAGGGCTGAAGCTTTCTTT. It encodes CASSQEVSRDRGRAEAFF.

This clone was recorded only once. The genes are TRBV30 and TRBJ1-2; weak D call: TRBD1 (5 bases). CDR3 size: 14 residues. With 3 bases removed from V and 4 bases from J, the gap between germline ends came to 15 bases. CDR1 and CDR2 (germline): GTSNPN, SVGIG (reference sequence). The CDR3 DNA follows: TGTGCCTGGAGAGACACGGGGGGAAGCTATGGCTACACCTTC. This gives the protein CAWRDTGGSYGYTF. Drawing the rest from reference TRBV30 and TRBJ1-2, the complete variable domain is SQTIHQWPATLVQPVGSPLSLECTVEGTSNPNLYWYRQAAGRGLQLLFYSVGIGQISSEVPQNLSASRPQDRQFILSSKKLLLSDSGFYLCAWRDTGGSYGYTFGSGTRLTVV.

There are a few counts of this clone. The chain carries TRBV7-9 and TRBJ1-1; no clear D gene. V was cut by 11 bases and J by 1 base, with 17 bases left in between. CDR3 size: 14 residues. Germline V gene sequence: CDR1 SEHNR, CDR2 FQNEAQ (reference sequence). The CDR3 nucleotides are TGTGCCCACGATAACCCGTACAGGAACACTGAAGCTTTCTTT. Its protein product is CAHDNPYRNTEAFF.

This chain links TRBV2 with TRBJ2-7; TRBD2 might be the D (6 bases). The CDR3 runs 15 residues. In germline, CDR1 is SNHLY, CDR2 FYNNEI. With 3 bases removed from V and 2 bases from J, the gap between germline ends came to 14 bases. The CDR3 DNA reads as TGTGCCAGCAGTGAGTTGCCAGGGAGGACCTACGAGCAGTACTTC. This sequence encodes CASSELPGRTYEQYF. Full variable domain (missing parts from reference TRBV2 and TRBJ2-7): EPEVTQTPSHQVTQMGQEVILRCVPISNHLYFYWYRQILGQKVEFLVSFYNNEISEKSEIFDDQFSVERPDGSNFTLKIRSTKLEDSAMYFCASSELPGRTYEQYFGPGTRLTVT.